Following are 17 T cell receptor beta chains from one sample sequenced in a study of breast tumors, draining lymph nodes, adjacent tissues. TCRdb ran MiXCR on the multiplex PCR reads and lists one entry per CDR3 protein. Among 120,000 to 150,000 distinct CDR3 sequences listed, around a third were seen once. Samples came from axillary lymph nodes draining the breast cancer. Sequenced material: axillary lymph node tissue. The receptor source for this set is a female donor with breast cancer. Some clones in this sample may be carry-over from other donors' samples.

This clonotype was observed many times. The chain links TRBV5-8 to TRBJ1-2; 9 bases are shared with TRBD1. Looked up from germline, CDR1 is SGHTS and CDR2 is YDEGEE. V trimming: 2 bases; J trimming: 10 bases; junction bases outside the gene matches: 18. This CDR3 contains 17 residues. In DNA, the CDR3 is TGTGCCAGCAGCTTAAGGGACAGGGCGGGGGAACTATTTGTCTACACCTTC. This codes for CASSLRDRAGELFVYTF.

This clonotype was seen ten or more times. CDR3 sequence reads: CASSVGNQPQHF. The CDR3 DNA sequence: TGTGCCAGCAGCGTAGGGAATCAGCCCCAGCATTTT. The chain uses TRBV9 and TRBJ1-5; D is undetermined. The CDR3 loop spans 12 amino acids. From germline, CDR1 is SGDLS and CDR2 YYNGEE. The V and J ends lost 0 bases and 4 bases respectively, with 2 bases between them.

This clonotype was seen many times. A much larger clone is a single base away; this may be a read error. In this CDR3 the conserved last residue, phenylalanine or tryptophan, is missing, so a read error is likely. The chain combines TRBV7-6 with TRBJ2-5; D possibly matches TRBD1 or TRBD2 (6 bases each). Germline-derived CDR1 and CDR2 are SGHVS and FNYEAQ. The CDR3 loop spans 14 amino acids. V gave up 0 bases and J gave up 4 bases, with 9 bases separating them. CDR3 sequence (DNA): TGTGCCAGCAGCTTAGCGGGGGGCGGAGAGACCCAGTACCTC. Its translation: CASSLAGGGETQYL.

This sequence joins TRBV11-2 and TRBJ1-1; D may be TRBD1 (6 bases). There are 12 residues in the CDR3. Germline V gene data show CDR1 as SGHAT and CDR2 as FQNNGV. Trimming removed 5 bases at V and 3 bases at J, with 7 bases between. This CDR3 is CASSDRYTEAFF. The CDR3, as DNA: TGTGCCAGCAGCGACAGGTACACTGAAGCTTTCTTT.

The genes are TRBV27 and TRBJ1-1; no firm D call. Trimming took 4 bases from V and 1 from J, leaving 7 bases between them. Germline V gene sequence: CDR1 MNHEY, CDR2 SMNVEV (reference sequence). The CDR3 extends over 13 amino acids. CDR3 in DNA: TGTGCCAGCAGTTCCAGCAGGAACACTGAAGCTTTCTTT. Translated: CASSSSRNTEAFF.

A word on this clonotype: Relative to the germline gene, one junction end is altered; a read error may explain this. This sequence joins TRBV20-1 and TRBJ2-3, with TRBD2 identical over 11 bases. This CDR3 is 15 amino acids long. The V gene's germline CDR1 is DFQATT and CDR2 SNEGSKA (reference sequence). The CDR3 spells CSAGDSLAGDDTQYF. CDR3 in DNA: TGCAGTGCTGGAGATTCACTAGCGGGGGATGATACGCAGTATTTT.

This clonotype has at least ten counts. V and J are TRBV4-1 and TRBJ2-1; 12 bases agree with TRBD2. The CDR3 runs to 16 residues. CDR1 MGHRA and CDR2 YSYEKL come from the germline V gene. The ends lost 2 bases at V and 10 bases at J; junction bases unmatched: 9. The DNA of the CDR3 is TGCGCCAGCAGCCAATATTCTAGCGGGGGGGCCAAGGAGCAGTTCTTC. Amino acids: CASSQYSSGGAKEQFF.

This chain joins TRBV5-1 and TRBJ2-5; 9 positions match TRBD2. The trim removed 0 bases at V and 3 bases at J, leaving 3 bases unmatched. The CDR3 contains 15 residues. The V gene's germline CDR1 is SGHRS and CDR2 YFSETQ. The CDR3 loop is CASSLVASGEETQYF. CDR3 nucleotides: TGCGCCAGCAGCTTGGTGGCTAGCGGGGAAGAGACCCAGTACTTC.

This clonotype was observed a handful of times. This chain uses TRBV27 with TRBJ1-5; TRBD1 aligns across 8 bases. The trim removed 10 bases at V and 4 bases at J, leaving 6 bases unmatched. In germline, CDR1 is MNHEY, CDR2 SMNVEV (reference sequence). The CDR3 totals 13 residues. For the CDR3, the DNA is TGTGCCAACAGGGGGGGAATTAATCAGCCCCAGCATTTT. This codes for CANRGGINQPQHF.

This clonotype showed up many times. CDR3 loop: CASRPKLYEQYF. The DNA for the CDR3 is TGTGCCAGCAGGCCAAAGCTTTACGAGCAGTACTTC. The chain is built from TRBV28 and TRBJ2-7, with unresolved D. The CDR3 is 12 residues long. Between the trimmed V and J ends, which lost 6 bases and 4 bases, there was a span of 10 bases. The germline V gene has CDR1 MDHEN and CDR2 SYDVKM.

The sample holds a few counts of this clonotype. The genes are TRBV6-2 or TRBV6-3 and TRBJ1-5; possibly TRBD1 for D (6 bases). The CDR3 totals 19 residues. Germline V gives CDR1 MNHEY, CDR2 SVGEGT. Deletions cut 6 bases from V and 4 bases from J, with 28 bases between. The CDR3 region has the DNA TGTGCCAGCAGCCCCCGCCGAAAAACCACAGGGTTCCTTAATCAGCCCCAGCATTTT. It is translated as CASSPRRKTTGFLNQPQHF.

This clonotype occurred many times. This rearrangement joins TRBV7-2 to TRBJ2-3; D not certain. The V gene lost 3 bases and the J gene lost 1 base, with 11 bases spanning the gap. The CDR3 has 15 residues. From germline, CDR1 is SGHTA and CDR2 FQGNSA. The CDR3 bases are TGTGCCAGCAGCTTGAGATTTTGGGGCACAGATACGCAGTATTTT. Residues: CASSLRFWGTDTQYF.

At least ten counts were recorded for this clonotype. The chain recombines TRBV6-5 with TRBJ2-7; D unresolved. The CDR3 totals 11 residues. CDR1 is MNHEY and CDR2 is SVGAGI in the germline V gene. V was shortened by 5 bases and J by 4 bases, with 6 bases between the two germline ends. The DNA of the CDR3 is TGTGCCAGCAGTCACCGGTACGAGCAGTACTTC. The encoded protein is CASSHRYEQYF.

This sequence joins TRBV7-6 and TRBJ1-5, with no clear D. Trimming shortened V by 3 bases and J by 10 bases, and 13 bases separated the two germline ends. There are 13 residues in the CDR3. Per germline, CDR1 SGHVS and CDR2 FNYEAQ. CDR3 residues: CASSFSGDSPQHF. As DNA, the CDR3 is TGTGCCAGCAGCTTCAGCGGCGATTCACCCCAGCATTTT. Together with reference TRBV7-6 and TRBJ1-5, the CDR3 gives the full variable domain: GAGVSQSPRYKVTKRGQDVALRCDPISGHVSLYWYRQALGQGPEFLTYFNYEAQQDKSGLPNDRFSAERPEGSISTLTIQRTEQRDSAMYRCASSFSGDSPQHFGDGTRLSIL.

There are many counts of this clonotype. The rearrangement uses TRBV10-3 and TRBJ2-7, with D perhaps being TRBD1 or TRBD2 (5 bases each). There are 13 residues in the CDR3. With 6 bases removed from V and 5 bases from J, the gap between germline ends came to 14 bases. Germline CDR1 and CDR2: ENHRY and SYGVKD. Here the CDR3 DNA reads TGTGCCATCAGCAAGGTTCAGGGAGACGAGCAGTACGTC. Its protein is CAISKVQGDEQYV.

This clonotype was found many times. The CDR3 is CASSLTRETRQALDPNQPQHF. The DNA for the CDR3 is TGTGCCAGCAGCTTAACCCGAGAAACGAGACAGGCCCTTGACCCTAATCAGCCCCAGCATTTT. The chain combines TRBV7-3 with TRBJ1-5; TRBD1 might be the D (6 bases). The length of the CDR3 is 21 residues. The V end lost 0 bases, the J end lost 4 bases, and 28 bases lay between the germline ends. Germline V gene lookup returns CDR1 SGHTA and CDR2 FQGTGA.

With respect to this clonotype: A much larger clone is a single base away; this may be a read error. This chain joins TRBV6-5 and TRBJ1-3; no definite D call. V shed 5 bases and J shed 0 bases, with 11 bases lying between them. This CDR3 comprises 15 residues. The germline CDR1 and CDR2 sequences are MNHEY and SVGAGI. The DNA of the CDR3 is TGTGCCAGCAGTCGCCACATCGGCTCTGGAAACACCATATATTTT. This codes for CASSRHIGSGNTIYF.